The 17 T cell receptor beta chains below come from one sample, sequenced in a study of blood T cells in healthy people across ages. A sample-barcoded 5' primer and a J-beta primer mix were used in a second PCR of about 6 to 12 cycles. TCRdb fed the 5' RACE reads into MiXCR, producing one record per CDR3 protein. This repertoire shows some 1.4 million distinct CDR3 sequences, about 43% found once; its top ten account for 7% to 9.5%. Specimen: blood. Receptors originate from a woman under 30 in good health.

This chain connects TRBV25-1 to TRBJ2-1, with D possibly being TRBD2 (5 bases). CDR1 is MGHDK, CDR2 SYGVNS, per germline. This CDR3 has 11 amino acids. The germline V and J ends were trimmed by 8 bases and 8 bases, with 10 bases remaining between them. The CDR3 DNA reads as TGTGCCAGCGGAACCGGGGATGAGCAGTTCTTC. Translating it yields CASGTGDEQFF. The full variable domain, in which reference TRBV25-1 and TRBJ2-1 provide the parts outside the CDR3, is EADIYQTPRYLVIGTGKKITLECSQTMGHDKMYWYQQDPGMELHLIHYSYGVNSTEKGDLSSESTVSRIRTEHFPLTLESARPSHTSQYLCASGTGDEQFFGPGTRLTVL.

This sequence joins TRBV5-5 and TRBJ2-7; a possible D gene is TRBD1 (6 bases). The V gene's germline CDR1 is SGHKS and CDR2 YYEKEE (reference sequence). CDR3 length: 14 amino acids. V was clipped by 1 base and J by 6 bases, with 14 bases between them. DNA for the CDR3: TGTGCCAGCAGCTTGTTCAGTCAGGGGTGCGAGCAGTACTTC. Its protein product is CASSLFSQGCEQYF.

This sequence joins TRBV12-3 or TRBV12-4 and TRBJ1-5, with a weak D call TRBD1 (5 bases). This CDR3 has 16 residues. Trimming removed 6 bases at V and 5 bases at J, with 20 bases between. CDR3 bases: TGTGCCAGCAGCCAAGGTAGGGGAAGGAGTCATCAGCCCCAGCATTTT. This codes for CASSQGRGRSHQPQHF.

The rearrangement uses TRBV20-1 and TRBJ1-2; 12 nucleotides match TRBD1. Germline CDR1 reads DFQATT; CDR2 reads SNEGSKA (reference sequence). The V segment lost 1 base and the J segment 6 bases; nucleotides outside the gene matches: 9. The CDR3 runs to 16 residues. CDR3 sequence reads: CSARVARDRGRDGYTF. Written as DNA, the CDR3 is TGCAGTGCTAGAGTGGCTCGGGACAGGGGGCGGGATGGCTACACCTTC.

V and J are TRBV7-2 and TRBJ2-7, with TRBD2 matching over 7 bases. This CDR3 region has 15 residues. V was pared by 2 bases and J by 4 bases, with 8 bases of the junction left unmatched. Germline V CDR1 and CDR2: SGHTA, FQGNSA. For the CDR3, the DNA is TGTGCCAGCAGCTTATCGGGGAGCGGGGCTTACGAGCAGTACTTC. This codes for CASSLSGSGAYEQYF.

This clonotype appeared a few times. This chain joins TRBV29-1 and TRBJ2-3; 14 bases map to TRBD2. The CDR3 loop spans 15 amino acids. With V trimmed by 6 bases and J by 1 base, 3 bases remained unmatched. From germline, CDR1 is SQVTM and CDR2 ANQGSEA. The CDR3 sequence is CSVEGLAGGTDTQYF. Here the CDR3 DNA reads TGCAGCGTGGAGGGACTAGCGGGAGGCACAGATACGCAGTATTTT.

As regards this clonotype: Mismatch with germline at one junction end may stem from a read error. The genes are TRBV7-9 and TRBJ2-1; the D is unclear. Germline CDR1 SEHNR, CDR2 FQNEAQ (reference sequence). The CDR3 sequence is 14 residues long. This CDR3 is CASNLANGYNEQFF. CDR3 in DNA: TGTGCCAGCAACTTAGCCAACGGATACAATGAGCAGTTCTTC.

This chain joins TRBV29-1 and TRBJ2-3; 8 bases agree with TRBD2. V shed 2 bases, J shed 5 bases, and the junction held 9 bases outside the gene matches. Looked up from germline, CDR1 is SQVTM and CDR2 is ANQGSEA. The CDR3 is 15 residues long. The CDR3 nucleotides are TGCAGCGTTGAACTGGGGCTAGCGGGTCGAGATACGCAGTATTTT. Translating it yields CSVELGLAGRDTQYF.

This clonotype has more than one count but fewer than ten. J is TRBJ2-3 and V is TRBV11-3, with 16 bases matching TRBD2. V was pared by 5 bases and J by 0 bases, with 5 bases of the junction left unmatched. CDR1 and CDR2 from the germline V gene are SGHNT and YENEEA. CDR3 size: 18 residues. The CDR3 here is CASSPGLAGGSSTDTQYF. The CDR3 DNA reads TGTGCCAGCAGCCCGGGACTAGCGGGAGGGTCTAGCACAGATACGCAGTATTTT.

This clonotype was found a few times. The genes are TRBV28 and TRBJ2-3, with a tentative D call TRBD2 (7 bases). Deletions cut 5 bases from V and 5 bases from J, with 17 bases between. CDR1 is MDHEN and CDR2 is SYDVKM in the germline V gene. This CDR3 is 15 amino acids long. The CDR3 DNA reads as TGTGCCAGCAGTCCCGGGACACCGGGAGGAGATACGCAGTATTTT. Residues: CASSPGTPGGDTQYF. Looking up the rest from reference TRBV28 and TRBJ2-3 gives the full variable domain: DVKVTQSSRYLVKRTGEKVFLECVQDMDHENMFWYRQDPGLGLRLIYFSYDVKMKEKGDIPEGYSVSREKKERFSLILESASTNQTSMYLCASSPGTPGGDTQYFGPGTRLTVL.

In its sample, this clonotype was seen a few times. The J gene is TRBJ2-4, the V gene TRBV9; no clear D. The DNA matches TRBJ2-7 better at its end, which makes the J call doubtful. The CDR3 sequence is 13 residues long. Germline V CDR1 and CDR2: SGDLS, YYNGEE. The CDR3 is CASSVGVTVEQYF. In DNA form, the CDR3 reads TGTGCCAGCAGCGTAGGTGTGACTGTCGAGCAGTACTTC.

This sequence joins TRBV7-2 and TRBJ1-2; D remains ambiguous. CDR1 and CDR2 (germline): SGHTA, FQGNSA. The CDR3 consists of 13 residues. Trimming left V 5 bases short and J 7 bases short, with 14 bases between. This chain's CDR3 is CASSVEGWGGYTF. CDR3 coding DNA: TGTGCCAGCAGCGTAGAAGGGTGGGGTGGCTACACCTTC.

The chain uses TRBV6-5 and TRBJ2-7; D gene uncertain. This CDR3 has 13 amino acids. V was pared by 8 bases and J by 5 bases, with 16 bases between. From germline, CDR1 is MNHEY and CDR2 SVGAGI. Here the CDR3 DNA reads TGTGCCAGCTCGTCTCTTCTCTCTCACGAGCAGTACTTC. Its translation is CASSSLLSHEQYF.

V gene TRBV11-2 combines with J gene TRBJ2-1; D gene unclear. The V gene lost 4 bases and the J gene lost 8 bases, with 18 bases spanning the gap. Germline CDR1 reads SGHAT; CDR2 reads FQNNGV. The CDR3 loop spans 15 amino acids. CDR3 sequence: CASSSWMWGRDEQFF. DNA of the CDR3: TGTGCCAGCAGCTCCTGGATGTGGGGAAGGGATGAGCAGTTCTTC.

V is TRBV3-1 and J is TRBJ2-7, with D possibly matching TRBD2 (6 bases). This CDR3 is built from 14 residues. Germline V gene lookup returns CDR1 LGHDT and CDR2 YNNKEL (reference sequence). Trimming removed 6 bases at V and 2 bases at J, with 14 bases between. CDR3 loop: CASRPWDSPYEQYF. CDR3 DNA sequence: TGTGCCAGCAGACCCTGGGACTCCCCCTACGAGCAGTACTTC.

This clonotype was seen more than once but under ten times. The chain couples TRBV18 to TRBJ2-1; maybe TRBD2 (6 bases). From germline, CDR1 is KGHSH and CDR2 LQKENI. The CDR3 loop spans 15 amino acids. The V gene lost 2 bases and the J gene lost 4 bases, with 12 bases spanning the gap. Here the CDR3 DNA reads TGTGCCAGCTCACCAGGCGGGACGGCTTACAATGAGCAGTTCTTC. This translates into CASSPGGTAYNEQFF.

This clonotype was detected a few times. The chain joins TRBV28 to TRBJ2-7, with 9 bases matching TRBD1. The germline V gene encodes CDR1 MDHEN and CDR2 SYDVKM. The length of the CDR3 is 14 residues. The junction had 11 bases not matched to a gene; V was cut back by 5 bases and J by 9 bases. CDR3 protein: CASSPTGQGKVQYF. CDR3 coding DNA: TGTGCCAGCAGTCCTACGGGACAGGGCAAAGTGCAGTACTTC.